This T cell receptor beta chain derives from a study of blood T cell repertoires in COVID-19. CDR3 length equals 15 residues. Residents of about two dozen US areas, aged about 18 to 95 years, made up the participants. Cohort 3 donors counted as recovered after two negative PCRs, clearance, or resolved symptoms. The protocol was immunoSEQ multiplex PCR, while the TCRdb copy is restricted to in-frame clones and leaves out a portion. The sample lists fewer than 350,000 clones, roughly 89% occurring once. Sequencing was done on a sample of PBMCs or T cells enriched from blood (not recorded which). The source of this sequence is a middle-aged woman who had recovered from COVID-19. The chain uses TRBV21-1 and TRBJ1-2; the D call in the table, TRBD1, was not verified against the DNA. TRBV21-1 is an annotated pseudogene. CDR3 in amino acids: CASSPRDSGLGGYTF. The CDR3 coding sequence is TGTGCCAGCAGCCCTCGGGACAGTGGCCTGGGGGGCTACACCTTC.